A selection of T cell receptor beta chains follows, all from one sample in a study of T cells in Graves' hyperthyroidism and ophthalmopathy. TCRdb fed the multiplex PCR reads into MiXCR, producing one record per CDR3 protein. The table has roughly 500,000 distinct CDR3 sequences, around 45% seen once. Sequences were obtained from peripheral blood or thyroid tissue (not recorded which). The receptors here all came from an adult woman with Graves' disease, either hyperthyroidism or ophthalmopathy (not recorded which). CDR3s include the opening cysteine and the closing phenylalanine or tryptophan. The D gene is left open where the match is weak. The listing skips clone size in some rows; elsewhere it reads once, few, many or a size class.

CDR3 protein: CASSRDRGWSGELFF; CDR3 DNA: TGTGCCAGCAGCCGGGACAGAGGATGGAGCGGGGAGCTGTTTTTT; D gene: TRBD1; J gene: TRBJ2-2; clone size: -; V gene: TRBV7-2
CDR3 protein: CASSHGRTSGREQYF; CDR3 DNA: TGTGCCAGCAGCCACGGAAGGACTAGCGGGAGAGAACAGTACTTC; D gene: TRBD2; J gene: TRBJ2-7; clone size: many; V gene: TRBV3-1
CDR3 protein: CASSFRDRVAETQYF; CDR3 DNA: TGTGCCAGCAGCTTCCGGGACAGGGTTGCAGAGACCCAGTACTTC; D gene: TRBD1; J gene: TRBJ2-5; clone size: -; V gene: TRBV7-8
CDR3 protein: CATSRGTGSGELFF; CDR3 DNA: TGTGCCACCAGCAGAGGTACAGGGTCCGGGGAGCTGTTTTTT; D gene: -; J gene: TRBJ2-2; clone size: many; V gene: TRBV15
CDR3 protein: CATIDIRDPAYEQYF; CDR3 DNA: TGTGCCACCATCGATATCCGGGACCCAGCCTACGAGCAGTACTTC; D gene: -; J gene: TRBJ2-7; clone size: -; V gene: TRBV5-4
CDR3 protein: CASSLQGGSGANVLTF; CDR3 DNA: TGCGCCAGCAGCTTACAGGGAGGGTCTGGGGCCAACGTCCTGACTTTC; D gene: -; J gene: TRBJ2-6; clone size: many; V gene: TRBV5-1
CDR3 protein: CAISDGANPVNGYTF; CDR3 DNA: TGTGCCATCAGTGACGGGGCCAATCCTGTTAATGGCTACACCTTC; D gene: -; J gene: TRBJ1-2; clone size: many; V gene: TRBV10-3
CDR3 protein: CASSWPGQGSTGTAFF; CDR3 DNA: TGTGCCAGCAGTTGGCCGGGACAGGGATCCACAGGGACAGCTTTCTTT; D gene: TRBD1; J gene: TRBJ1-1; clone size: -; V gene: TRBV12-3/TRBV12-4
CDR3 protein: CSARVGGSNQPQHF; CDR3 DNA: TGCAGTGCTAGAGTCGGGGGTAGCAATCAGCCCCAGCATTTT; D gene: -; J gene: TRBJ1-5; clone size: many; V gene: TRBV20-1
CDR3 protein: CASSSLQGAGNGYTF; CDR3 DNA: TGTGCCAGCAGCTCATTACAGGGGGCCGGGAATGGCTACACCTTC; D gene: TRBD1; J gene: TRBJ1-2; clone size: many; V gene: TRBV7-6
CDR3 protein: CASSLRNAPNTEANEKLFF; CDR3 DNA: TGTGCCAGCAGCTTACGGAACGCTCCGAACACTGAAGCTAATGAAAAACTGTTTTTT; D gene: -; J gene: TRBJ1-4; clone size: -; V gene: TRBV7-2
CDR3 protein: CSVGYRGCEQYF; CDR3 DNA: TGCAGCGTTGGATACAGGGGGTGCGAGCAGTACTTC; D gene: TRBD1; J gene: TRBJ2-7; clone size: -; V gene: TRBV29-1
CDR3 protein: CSPEGEQFF; CDR3 DNA: TGCAGTCCAGAGGGGGAGCAGTTCTTC; D gene: -; J gene: TRBJ2-1; clone size: -; V gene: TRBV20-1
CDR3 protein: CSDHQQRSTEAFF; CDR3 DNA: TGCAGCGATCATCAACAGAGGAGCACTGAAGCTTTCTTT; D gene: -; J gene: TRBJ1-1; clone size: once; V gene: TRBV29-1
CDR3 protein: CASSPFGAEAFF; CDR3 DNA: TGTGCCAGCTCACCATTTGGAGCTGAAGCTTTCTTT; D gene: -; J gene: TRBJ1-1; clone size: many; V gene: TRBV18
CDR3 protein: CASSETGVEHSPLHF; CDR3 DNA: TGTGCCAGCAGCGAGACAGGGGTGGAACATTCACCCCTCCACTTT; D gene: TRBD1; J gene: TRBJ1-6; clone size: many; V gene: TRBV9
CDR3 protein: CASSLAGTPLHF; CDR3 DNA: TGCGCCAGCAGCTTGGCGGGCACACCCCTCCACTTT; D gene: -; J gene: TRBJ1-6; clone size: -; V gene: TRBV5-1
CDR3 protein: CASSEIRQGAARGYTF; CDR3 DNA: TGCGCCAGCAGTGAGATAAGGCAGGGGGCCGCGAGAGGCTACACCTTC; D gene: TRBD1; J gene: TRBJ1-2; clone size: -; V gene: TRBV10-2
CDR3 protein: CASSSLDRTNQPQHF; CDR3 DNA: TGTGCCAGCAGCTCTTTAGACAGGACAAATCAGCCCCAGCATTTT; D gene: -; J gene: TRBJ1-5; clone size: few; V gene: TRBV7-9
CDR3 protein: CSARLLGGELFF; CDR3 DNA: TGCAGTGCTAGGCTTTTGGGGGGTGAACTGTTTTTT; D gene: -; J gene: TRBJ1-4; clone size: once; V gene: TRBV20-1
CDR3 protein: CASSPGLAGVHTGELFF; CDR3 DNA: TGTGCCAGCAGCCCCGGGCTAGCGGGAGTCCACACCGGGGAGCTGTTTTTT; D gene: TRBD2; J gene: TRBJ2-2; clone size: many; V gene: TRBV7-9
CDR3 protein: CAGSSGRGGRNEQYF; CDR3 DNA: TGTGCCGGCAGTTCCGGAAGGGGCGGGAGGAACGAGCAGTACTTC; D gene: TRBD2; J gene: TRBJ2-7; clone size: -; V gene: TRBV28
CDR3 protein: CASSSSHNQPQHF; CDR3 DNA: TGTGCCAGCAGCTCCAGCCACAATCAGCCCCAGCATTTT; D gene: -; J gene: TRBJ1-5; clone size: -; V gene: TRBV7-6
CDR3 protein: CASSPPGLAGGTGELFF; CDR3 DNA: TGCGCCAGCAGCCCCCCGGGACTAGCGGGCGGGACCGGGGAGCTGTTTTTT; D gene: TRBD2; J gene: TRBJ2-2; clone size: many; V gene: TRBV5-1
CDR3 protein: CASSIGVGPGELFF; CDR3 DNA: TGTGCCAGTAGTATAGGGGTTGGGCCCGGGGAGCTGTTTTTT; D gene: -; J gene: TRBJ2-2; clone size: many; V gene: TRBV19
CDR3 protein: CASYLSGANVLTF; CDR3 DNA: TGCGCCAGCTATTTATCTGGGGCCAACGTCCTGACTTTC; D gene: -; J gene: TRBJ2-6; clone size: many; V gene: TRBV5-1
CDR3 protein: CASSFGLWETQYF; CDR3 DNA: TGTGCCAGCAGCTTCGGGCTCTGGGAGACCCAGTACTTC; D gene: -; J gene: TRBJ2-5; clone size: many; V gene: TRBV7-9
CDR3 protein: CASWEGASGDEQYF; CDR3 DNA: TGCGCCAGTTGGGAGGGAGCGTCTGGCGACGAGCAGTACTTC; D gene: TRBD2; J gene: TRBJ2-7; clone size: many; V gene: TRBV5-1
CDR3 protein: CASSLFERNNQPQHF; CDR3 DNA: TGTGCCAGCAGCTTATTTGAACGGAACAATCAGCCCCAGCATTTT; D gene: -; J gene: TRBJ1-5; clone size: few; V gene: TRBV7-2
CDR3 protein: CATGRDRPPYEQYF; CDR3 DNA: TGTGCCACCGGACGGGACAGACCCCCCTACGAGCAGTACTTC; D gene: TRBD1; J gene: TRBJ2-7; clone size: -; V gene: TRBV24-1
CDR3 protein: CSDGGIGADTQYF; CDR3 DNA: TGCAGCGATGGGGGGATTGGAGCAGATACGCAGTATTTT; D gene: -; J gene: TRBJ2-3; clone size: few; V gene: TRBV29-1
CDR3 protein: CATSRDKGWDTQYF; CDR3 DNA: TGTGCCACCAGCAGAGATAAAGGGTGGGATACGCAGTATTTT; D gene: -; J gene: TRBJ2-3; clone size: few; V gene: TRBV15
CDR3 protein: CASHRISSYEQYF; CDR3 DNA: TGTGCCAGCCACAGGATCTCCTCCTACGAGCAGTACTTC; D gene: -; J gene: TRBJ2-7; clone size: -; V gene: TRBV7-2
CDR3 protein: CASGGEFYTF; CDR3 DNA: TGTGCCAGCGGGGGGGAGTTCTACACCTTC; D gene: -; J gene: TRBJ1-2; clone size: many; V gene: TRBV2
CDR3 protein: CASSLYAGPTGELFF; CDR3 DNA: TGCGCCAGCAGCTTGTATGCAGGGCCTACCGGGGAGCTGTTTTTT; D gene: -; J gene: TRBJ2-2; clone size: many; V gene: TRBV5-1
CDR3 protein: CASSFLGRGETQYF; CDR3 DNA: TGTGCCAGCAGTTTTCTGGGACGAGGGGAGACCCAGTACTTC; D gene: -; J gene: TRBJ2-5; clone size: few; V gene: TRBV28
CDR3 protein: CATGLAGGSYEQYF; CDR3 DNA: TGTGCCACTGGGCTAGCGGGAGGGTCCTACGAGCAGTACTTC; D gene: TRBD2; J gene: TRBJ2-7; clone size: few; V gene: TRBV27
CDR3 protein: CASSLFKQGGQETQYF; CDR3 DNA: TGTGCCAGCAGTTTATTTAAACAGGGGGGCCAAGAGACCCAGTACTTC; D gene: TRBD1; J gene: TRBJ2-5; clone size: few; V gene: TRBV28
CDR3 protein: CASGTGGRNSPLHF; CDR3 DNA: TGTGCCAGTGGGACAGGGGGCAGGAATTCACCCCTCCACTTT; D gene: TRBD1; J gene: TRBJ1-6; clone size: -; V gene: TRBV2
CDR3 protein: CSVEEGPTEAFF; CDR3 DNA: TGCAGCGTTGAGGAGGGGCCCACTGAAGCTTTCTTT; D gene: -; J gene: TRBJ1-1; clone size: -; V gene: TRBV29-1
CDR3 protein: CSAWNRGVTEAFF; CDR3 DNA: TGCAGCGCTTGGAACAGGGGTGTCACTGAAGCTTTCTTT; D gene: TRBD1; J gene: TRBJ1-1; clone size: -; V gene: TRBV29-1
CDR3 protein: CAIRRDRGVEDGYTF; CDR3 DNA: TGTGCGATACGCCGGGACAGGGGAGTGGAAGATGGCTACACCTTC; D gene: TRBD1; J gene: TRBJ1-2; clone size: once; V gene: TRBV10-3